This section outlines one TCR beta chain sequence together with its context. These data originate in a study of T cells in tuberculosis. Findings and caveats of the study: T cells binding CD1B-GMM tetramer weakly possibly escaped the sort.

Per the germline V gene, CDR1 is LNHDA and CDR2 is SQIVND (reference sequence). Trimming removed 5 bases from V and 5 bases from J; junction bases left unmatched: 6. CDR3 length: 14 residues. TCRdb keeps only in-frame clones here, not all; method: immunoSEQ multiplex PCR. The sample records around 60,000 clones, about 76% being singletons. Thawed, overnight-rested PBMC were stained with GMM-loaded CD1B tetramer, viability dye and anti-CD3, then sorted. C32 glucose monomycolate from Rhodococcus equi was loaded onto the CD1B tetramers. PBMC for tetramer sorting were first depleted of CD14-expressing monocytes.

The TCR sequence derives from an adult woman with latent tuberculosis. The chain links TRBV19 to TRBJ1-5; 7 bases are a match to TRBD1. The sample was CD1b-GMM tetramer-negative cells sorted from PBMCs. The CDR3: CASSPTRGDQPQHF. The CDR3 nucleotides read TGTGCCAGTAGTCCGACCAGGGGGGATCAGCCCCAGCATTTT.